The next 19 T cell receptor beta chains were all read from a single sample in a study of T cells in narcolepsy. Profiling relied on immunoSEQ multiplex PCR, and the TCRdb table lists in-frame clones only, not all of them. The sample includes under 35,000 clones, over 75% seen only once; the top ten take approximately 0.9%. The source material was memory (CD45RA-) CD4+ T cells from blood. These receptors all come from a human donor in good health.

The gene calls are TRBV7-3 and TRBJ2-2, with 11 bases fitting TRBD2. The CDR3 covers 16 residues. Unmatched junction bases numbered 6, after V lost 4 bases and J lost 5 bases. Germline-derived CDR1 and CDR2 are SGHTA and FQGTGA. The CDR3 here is CASSSPLAGGTGELFF. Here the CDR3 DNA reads TGTGCCAGCAGCTCTCCGCTAGCGGGAGGTACCGGGGAGCTGTTTTTT.

The chain's CDR3 is CASSPRGSGSTSTDTQYF. As DNA, the CDR3 is TGTGCCAGCAGTCCCAGGGGTAGCGGCAGTACTAGCACAGATACGCAGTATTTT. The V call is TRBV27, the J call TRBJ2-3; D might be TRBD1 or TRBD2, each matching 6 bases. CDR1 MNHEY and CDR2 SMNVEV come from the germline V gene (reference sequence). With 5 bases removed from V and 0 bases from J, the gap between germline ends came to 21 bases. The CDR3 totals 18 residues.

The CDR3 DNA follows: TGTGCCTGGAGTGTACGATCCAGGGTCGGGGAGCAGTACTTC. Protein product: CAWSVRSRVGEQYF. The rearrangement joins TRBV30 to TRBJ2-7, with D possibly matching TRBD1 (5 bases). V was cut by 0 bases and J by 7 bases, with 16 bases left in between. Germline CDR1 reads GTSNPN; CDR2 reads SVGIG (reference sequence). This CDR3 comprises 14 residues.

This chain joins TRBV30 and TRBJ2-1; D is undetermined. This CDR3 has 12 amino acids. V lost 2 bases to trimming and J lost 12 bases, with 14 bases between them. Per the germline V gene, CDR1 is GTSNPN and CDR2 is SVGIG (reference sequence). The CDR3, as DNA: TGTGCCTGGAGTTTCGGCCTCAGGTGGCAGTTCTTC. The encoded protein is CAWSFGLRWQFF.

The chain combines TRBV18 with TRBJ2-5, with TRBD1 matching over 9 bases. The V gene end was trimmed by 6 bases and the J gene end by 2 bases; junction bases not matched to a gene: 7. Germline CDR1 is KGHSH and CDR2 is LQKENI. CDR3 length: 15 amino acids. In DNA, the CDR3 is TGTGCCAGCTCTTCCGGGACAGGGCGACAAGAGACCCAGTACTTC. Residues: CASSSGTGRQETQYF.

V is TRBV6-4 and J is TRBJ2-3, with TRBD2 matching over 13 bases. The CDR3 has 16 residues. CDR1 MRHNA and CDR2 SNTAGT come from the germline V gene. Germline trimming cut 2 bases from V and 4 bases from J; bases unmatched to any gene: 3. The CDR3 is CASSDTSGGAADTQYF. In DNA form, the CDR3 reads TGTGCCAGCAGTGACACTAGCGGGGGGGCAGCAGATACGCAGTATTTT.

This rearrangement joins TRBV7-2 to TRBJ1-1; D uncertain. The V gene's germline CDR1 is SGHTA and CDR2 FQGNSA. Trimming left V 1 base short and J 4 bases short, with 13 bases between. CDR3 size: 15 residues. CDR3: CASSLGPQPVTEAFF. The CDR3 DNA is TGTGCCAGCAGCTTAGGTCCCCAACCCGTCACTGAAGCTTTCTTT.

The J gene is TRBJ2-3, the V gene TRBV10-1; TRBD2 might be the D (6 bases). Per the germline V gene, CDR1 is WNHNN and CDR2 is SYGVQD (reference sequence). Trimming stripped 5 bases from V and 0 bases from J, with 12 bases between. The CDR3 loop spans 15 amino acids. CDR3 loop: CASSRRGTSTDTQYF. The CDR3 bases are TGCGCCAGCAGTCGGCGGGGAACTAGCACAGATACGCAGTATTTT.

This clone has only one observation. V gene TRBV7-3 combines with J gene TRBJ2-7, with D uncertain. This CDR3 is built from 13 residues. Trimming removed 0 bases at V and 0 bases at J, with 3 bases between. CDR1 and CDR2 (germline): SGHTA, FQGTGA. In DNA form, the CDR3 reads TGTGCCAGCAGCTTAACAGACTCCTACGAGCAGTACTTC. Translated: CASSLTDSYEQYF.

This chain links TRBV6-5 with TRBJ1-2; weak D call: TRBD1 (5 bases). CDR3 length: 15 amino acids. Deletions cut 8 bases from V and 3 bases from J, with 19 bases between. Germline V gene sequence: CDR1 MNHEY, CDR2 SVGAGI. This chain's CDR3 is CASGPRGQGYYGYTF. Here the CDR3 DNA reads TGTGCCAGCGGCCCTAGAGGTCAGGGCTACTATGGCTACACCTTC.

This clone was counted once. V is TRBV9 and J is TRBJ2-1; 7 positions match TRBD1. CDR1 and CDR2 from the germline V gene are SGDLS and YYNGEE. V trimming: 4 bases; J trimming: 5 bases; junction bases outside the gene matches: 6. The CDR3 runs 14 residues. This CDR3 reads CASSPGTAHNEQFF. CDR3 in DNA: TGTGCCAGCAGCCCCGGGACAGCCCACAATGAGCAGTTCTTC.

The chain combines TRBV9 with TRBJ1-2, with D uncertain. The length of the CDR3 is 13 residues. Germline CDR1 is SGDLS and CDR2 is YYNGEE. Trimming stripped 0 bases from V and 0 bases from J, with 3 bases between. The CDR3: CASSVDPNYGYTF. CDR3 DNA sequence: TGTGCCAGCAGCGTAGACCCTAACTATGGCTACACCTTC.

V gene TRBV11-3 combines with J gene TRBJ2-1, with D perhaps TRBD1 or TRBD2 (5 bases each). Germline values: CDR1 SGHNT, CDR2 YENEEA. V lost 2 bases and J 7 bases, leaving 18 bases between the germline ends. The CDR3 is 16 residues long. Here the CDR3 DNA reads TGTGCCAGCAGCTTAAAGGGGAGCATACGACCTAATGAGCAGTTCTTC. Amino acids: CASSLKGSIRPNEQFF.

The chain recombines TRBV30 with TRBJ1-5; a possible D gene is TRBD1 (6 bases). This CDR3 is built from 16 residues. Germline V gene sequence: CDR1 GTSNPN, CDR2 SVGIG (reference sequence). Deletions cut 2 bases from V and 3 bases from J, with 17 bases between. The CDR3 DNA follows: TGTGCCTGGAGTCTCCGGACAGTTGACTTCAATCAGCCCCAGCATTTT. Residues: CAWSLRTVDFNQPQHF.

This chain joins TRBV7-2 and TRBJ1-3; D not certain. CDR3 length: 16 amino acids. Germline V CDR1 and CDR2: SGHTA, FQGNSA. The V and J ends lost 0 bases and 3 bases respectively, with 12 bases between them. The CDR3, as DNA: TGTGCCAGCAGCTTAGCGGGGAACAGTGTTGGAAACACCATATATTTT. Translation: CASSLAGNSVGNTIYF.

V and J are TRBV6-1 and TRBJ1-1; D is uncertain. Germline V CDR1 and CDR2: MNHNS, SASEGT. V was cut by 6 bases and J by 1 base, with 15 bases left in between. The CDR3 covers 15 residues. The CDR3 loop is CASSPVEAGNTEAFF. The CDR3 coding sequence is TGTGCCAGCAGCCCCGTTGAGGCAGGGAACACTGAAGCTTTCTTT.

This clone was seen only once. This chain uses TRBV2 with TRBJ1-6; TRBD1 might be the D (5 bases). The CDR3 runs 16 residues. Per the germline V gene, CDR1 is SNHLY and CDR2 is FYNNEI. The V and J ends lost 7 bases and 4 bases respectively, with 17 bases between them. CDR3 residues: CASKGGDPRYNSPLHF. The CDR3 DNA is TGTGCCAGCAAGGGCGGGGACCCAAGGTATAATTCACCCCTCCACTTT. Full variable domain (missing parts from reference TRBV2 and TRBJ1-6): EPEVTQTPSHQVTQMGQEVILRCVPISNHLYFYWYRQILGQKVEFLVSFYNNEISEKSEIFDDQFSVERPDGSNFTLKIRSTKLEDSAMYFCASKGGDPRYNSPLHFGNGTRLTVT.

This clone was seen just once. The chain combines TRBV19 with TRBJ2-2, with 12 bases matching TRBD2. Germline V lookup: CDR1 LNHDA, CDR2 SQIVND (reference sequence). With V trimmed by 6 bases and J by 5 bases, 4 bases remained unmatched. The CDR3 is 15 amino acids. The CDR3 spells CASSSSGRETGELFF. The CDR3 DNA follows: TGTGCCAGTAGCTCTAGCGGGAGGGAGACCGGGGAGCTGTTTTTT.

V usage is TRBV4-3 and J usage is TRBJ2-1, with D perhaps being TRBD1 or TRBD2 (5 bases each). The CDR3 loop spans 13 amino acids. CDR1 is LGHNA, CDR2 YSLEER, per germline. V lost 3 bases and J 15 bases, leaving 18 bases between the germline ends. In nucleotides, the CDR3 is TGCGCCAGCAGCCAGGGGACCGACGGGATAGCGTTCTTC. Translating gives CASSQGTDGIAFF.